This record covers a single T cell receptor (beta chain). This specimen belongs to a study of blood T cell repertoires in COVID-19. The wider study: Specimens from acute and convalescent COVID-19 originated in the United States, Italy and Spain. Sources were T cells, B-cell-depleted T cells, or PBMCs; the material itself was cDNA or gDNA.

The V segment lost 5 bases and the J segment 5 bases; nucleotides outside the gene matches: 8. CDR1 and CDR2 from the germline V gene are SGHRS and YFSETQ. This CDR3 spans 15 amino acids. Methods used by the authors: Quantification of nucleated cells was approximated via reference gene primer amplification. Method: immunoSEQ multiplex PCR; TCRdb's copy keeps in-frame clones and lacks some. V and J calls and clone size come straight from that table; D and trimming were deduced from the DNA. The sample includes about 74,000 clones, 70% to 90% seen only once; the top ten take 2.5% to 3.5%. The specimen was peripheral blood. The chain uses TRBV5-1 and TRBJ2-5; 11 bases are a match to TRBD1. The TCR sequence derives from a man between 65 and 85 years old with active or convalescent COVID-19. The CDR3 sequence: CASRRRTGGFETQYF. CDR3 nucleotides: TGCGCCAGCAGGCGACGGACAGGGGGCTTTGAGACCCAGTACTTC.